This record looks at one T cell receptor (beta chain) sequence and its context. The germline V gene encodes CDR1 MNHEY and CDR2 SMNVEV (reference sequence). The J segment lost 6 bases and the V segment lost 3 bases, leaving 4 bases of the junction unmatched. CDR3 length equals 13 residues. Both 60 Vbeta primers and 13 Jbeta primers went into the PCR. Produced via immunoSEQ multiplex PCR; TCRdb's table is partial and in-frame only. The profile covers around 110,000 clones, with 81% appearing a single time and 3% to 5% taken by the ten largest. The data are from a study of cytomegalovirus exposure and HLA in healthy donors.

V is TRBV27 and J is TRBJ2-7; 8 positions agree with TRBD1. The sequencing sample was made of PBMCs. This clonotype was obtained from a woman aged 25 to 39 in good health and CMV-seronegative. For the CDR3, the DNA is TGTGCCAGCAGTTTCCCAGGGGGCTGCGAGCAGTACTTC. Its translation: CASSFPGGCEQYF.